This T cell receptor (beta chain) was sequenced in a study of OX40 agonist ivuxolimab in advanced cancers. The CDR3 extends over 13 amino acids. Germline V gene data show CDR1 as MDHEN and CDR2 as SYDVKM. Between the trimmed V and J ends, which lost 8 bases and 4 bases, there was a span of 14 bases. TCRdb keeps only in-frame clones here, not all; method: immunoSEQ multiplex PCR. Of about 80,000 clones in the sample, 90% to 95% were seen once. Sequencing was performed on CD4+ or CD8+ T cells sorted from blood, taken in a trial of the OX40 agonist ivuxolimab. The TCR comes from an adult with an advanced solid tumor such as melanoma, head and neck, liver or kidney cancer. The gene calls are TRBV28 and TRBJ1-1; D is uncertain. The CDR3 DNA sequence: TGTGCCAGCCGACTTTCCGGAGGCACTGAAGCTTTCTTT. It yields the protein CASRLSGGTEAFF.